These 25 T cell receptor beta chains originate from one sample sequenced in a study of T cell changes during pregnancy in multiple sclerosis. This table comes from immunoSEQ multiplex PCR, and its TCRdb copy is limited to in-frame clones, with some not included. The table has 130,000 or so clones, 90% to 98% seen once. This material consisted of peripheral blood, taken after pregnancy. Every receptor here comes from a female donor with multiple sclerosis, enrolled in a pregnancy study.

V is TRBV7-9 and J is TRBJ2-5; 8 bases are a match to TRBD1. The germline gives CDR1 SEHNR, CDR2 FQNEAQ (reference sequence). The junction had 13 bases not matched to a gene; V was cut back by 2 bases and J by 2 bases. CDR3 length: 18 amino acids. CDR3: CASSLRFKPDRAQETQYF. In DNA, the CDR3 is TGTGCCAGCAGCTTACGCTTTAAGCCGGACAGGGCGCAAGAGACCCAGTACTTC.

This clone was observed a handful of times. DNA of the CDR3: TGTGCCAGCAGCTTGGTTGTGACTTCTAGCACAGATACGCAGTATTTT. Amino acids: CASSLVVTSSTDTQYF. The chain joins TRBV5-4 to TRBJ2-3, with unresolved D. From germline, CDR1 is SGHNT and CDR2 YYREEE (reference sequence). V was shortened by 0 bases and J by 0 bases, with 11 bases between the two germline ends. The CDR3 contains 16 residues.

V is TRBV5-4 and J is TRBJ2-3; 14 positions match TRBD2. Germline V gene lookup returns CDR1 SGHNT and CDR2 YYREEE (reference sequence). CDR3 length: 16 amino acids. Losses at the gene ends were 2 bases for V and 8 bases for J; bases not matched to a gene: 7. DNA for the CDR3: TGTGCCAGCAGCTTAGCGGGACTAGCGGGAGCGAGTACGCAGTATTTT. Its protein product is CASSLAGLAGASTQYF. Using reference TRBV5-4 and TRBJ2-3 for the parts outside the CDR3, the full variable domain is ETGVTQSPTHLIKTRGQQVTLRCSSQSGHNTVSWYQQALGQGPQFIFQYYREEENGRGNFPPRFSGLQFPNYSSELNVNALELDDSALYLCASSLAGLAGASTQYFGPGTRLTVL.

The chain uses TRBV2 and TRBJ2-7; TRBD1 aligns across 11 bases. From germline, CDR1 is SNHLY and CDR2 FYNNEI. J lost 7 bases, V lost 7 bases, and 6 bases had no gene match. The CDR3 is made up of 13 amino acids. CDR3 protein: CASKRDRGIEQYF. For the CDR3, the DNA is TGTGCCAGCAAGAGGGACAGGGGGATAGAGCAGTACTTC.

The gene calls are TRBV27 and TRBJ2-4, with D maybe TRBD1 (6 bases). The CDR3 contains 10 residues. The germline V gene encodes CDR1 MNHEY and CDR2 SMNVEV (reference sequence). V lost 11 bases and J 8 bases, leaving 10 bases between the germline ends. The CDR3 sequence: CAGGWDIQYF. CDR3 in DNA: TGTGCCGGGGGCTGGGACATTCAGTACTTC.

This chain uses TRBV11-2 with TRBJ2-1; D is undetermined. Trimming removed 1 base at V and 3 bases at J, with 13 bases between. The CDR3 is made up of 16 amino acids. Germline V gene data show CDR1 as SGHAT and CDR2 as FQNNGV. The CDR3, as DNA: TGTGCCAGCAGCTTAGTGGCAGGCGCCTACTACAATGAGCAGTTCTTC. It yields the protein CASSLVAGAYYNEQFF.

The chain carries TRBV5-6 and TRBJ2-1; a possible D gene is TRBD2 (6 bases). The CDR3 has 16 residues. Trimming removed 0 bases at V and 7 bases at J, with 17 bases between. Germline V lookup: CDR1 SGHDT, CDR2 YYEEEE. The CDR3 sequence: CASSLAAWEVRNEQFF. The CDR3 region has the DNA TGTGCCAGCAGCTTGGCCGCGTGGGAGGTTAGGAATGAGCAGTTCTTC.

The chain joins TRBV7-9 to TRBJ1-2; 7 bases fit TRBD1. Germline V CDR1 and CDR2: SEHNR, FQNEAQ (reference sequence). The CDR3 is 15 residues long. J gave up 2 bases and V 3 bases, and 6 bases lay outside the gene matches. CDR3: CASSFDRDGNYGYTF. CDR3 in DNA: TGTGCCAGCAGCTTTGACAGGGATGGGAACTATGGCTACACCTTC.

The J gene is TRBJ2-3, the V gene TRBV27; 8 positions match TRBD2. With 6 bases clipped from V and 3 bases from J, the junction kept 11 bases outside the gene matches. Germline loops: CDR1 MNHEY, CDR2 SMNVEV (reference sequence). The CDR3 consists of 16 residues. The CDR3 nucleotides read TGTGCCAGCAGCTCCCTTAGCGGGAAAGGGACAGATACGCAGTATTTT. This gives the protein CASSSLSGKGTDTQYF.

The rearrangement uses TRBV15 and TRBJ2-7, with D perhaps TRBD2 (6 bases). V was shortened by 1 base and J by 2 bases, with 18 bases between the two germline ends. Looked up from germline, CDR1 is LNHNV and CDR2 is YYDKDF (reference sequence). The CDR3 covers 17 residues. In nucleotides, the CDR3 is TGTGCCACCAGCAGAGCCTTTTTCGGGACGGGGGCCTACGAGCAGTACTTC. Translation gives CATSRAFFGTGAYEQYF.

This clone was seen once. The CDR3 sequence: CASSLEAPGQGRAFF. CDR3 DNA sequence: TGCGCCAGCAGCTTGGAGGCCCCGGGACAGGGCCGCGCTTTCTTT. V is TRBV5-1 and J is TRBJ1-1; 9 nucleotides match TRBD1. This CDR3 region has 15 residues. Germline assignment: CDR1 SGHRS and CDR2 YFSETQ. V shed 0 bases, J shed 11 bases, and the junction held 11 bases outside the gene matches.

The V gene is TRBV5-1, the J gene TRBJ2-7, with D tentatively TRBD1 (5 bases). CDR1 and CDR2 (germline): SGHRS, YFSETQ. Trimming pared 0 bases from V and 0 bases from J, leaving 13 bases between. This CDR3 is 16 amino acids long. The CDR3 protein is CASSLATQEYSYEQYF. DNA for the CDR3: TGCGCCAGCAGCTTGGCCACACAGGAGTACTCCTACGAGCAGTACTTC.

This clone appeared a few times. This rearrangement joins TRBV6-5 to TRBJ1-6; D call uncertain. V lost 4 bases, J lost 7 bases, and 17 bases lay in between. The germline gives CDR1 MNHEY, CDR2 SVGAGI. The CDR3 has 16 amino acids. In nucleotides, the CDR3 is TGTGCCAGCAGTTCCTTCGCCGGTTCGGGGAATTCACCCCTCCACTTT. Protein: CASSSFAGSGNSPLHF.

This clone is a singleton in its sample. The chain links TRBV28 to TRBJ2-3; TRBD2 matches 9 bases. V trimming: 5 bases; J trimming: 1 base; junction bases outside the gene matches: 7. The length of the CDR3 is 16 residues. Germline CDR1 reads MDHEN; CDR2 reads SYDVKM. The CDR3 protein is CASSIPSGMGTDTQYF. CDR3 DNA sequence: TGTGCCAGCAGTATCCCTAGCGGGATGGGCACAGATACGCAGTATTTT.

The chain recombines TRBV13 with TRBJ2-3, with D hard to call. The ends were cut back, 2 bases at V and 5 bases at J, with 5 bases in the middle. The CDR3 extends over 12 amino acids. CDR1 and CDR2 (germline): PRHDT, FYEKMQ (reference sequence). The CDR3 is CASSLTRDTQYF. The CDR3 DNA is TGTGCCAGCAGCTTAACGAGAGATACGCAGTATTTT.

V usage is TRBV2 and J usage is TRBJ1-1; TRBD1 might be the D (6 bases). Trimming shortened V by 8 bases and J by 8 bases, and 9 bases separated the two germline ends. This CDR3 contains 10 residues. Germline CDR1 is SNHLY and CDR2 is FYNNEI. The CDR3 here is CASRQVEAFF. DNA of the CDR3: TGTGCCAGCCGACAGGTAGAAGCTTTCTTT.

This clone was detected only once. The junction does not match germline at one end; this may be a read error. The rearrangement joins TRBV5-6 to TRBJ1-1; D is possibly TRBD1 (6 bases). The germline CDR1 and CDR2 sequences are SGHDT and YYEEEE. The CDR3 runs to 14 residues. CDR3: CASSLDGGGRLAFF. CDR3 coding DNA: TGTGCCAGCAGTTTGGATGGGGGGGGGCGCCTGGCTTTCTTT.

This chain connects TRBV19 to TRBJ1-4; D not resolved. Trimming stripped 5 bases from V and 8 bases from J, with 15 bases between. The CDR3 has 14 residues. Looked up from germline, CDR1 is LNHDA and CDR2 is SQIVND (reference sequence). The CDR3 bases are TGTGCCAGTAGTTGGGTTTACGGCGGAGAAAAACTGTTTTTT. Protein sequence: CASSWVYGGEKLFF. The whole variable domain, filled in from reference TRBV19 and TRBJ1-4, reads DGGITQSPKYLFRKEGQNVTLSCEQNLNHDAMYWYRQDPGQGLRLIYYSQIVNDFQKGDIAEGYSVSREKKESFPLTVTSAQKNPTAFYLCASSWVYGGEKLFFGSGTQLSVL.

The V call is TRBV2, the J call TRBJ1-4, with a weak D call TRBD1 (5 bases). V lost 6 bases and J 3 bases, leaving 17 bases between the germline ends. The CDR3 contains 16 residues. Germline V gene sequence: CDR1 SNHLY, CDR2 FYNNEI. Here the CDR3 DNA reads TGTGCCAGCAGGGACCCCCGGGGGGTGGCTAATGAAAAACTGTTTTTT. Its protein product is CASRDPRGVANEKLFF.

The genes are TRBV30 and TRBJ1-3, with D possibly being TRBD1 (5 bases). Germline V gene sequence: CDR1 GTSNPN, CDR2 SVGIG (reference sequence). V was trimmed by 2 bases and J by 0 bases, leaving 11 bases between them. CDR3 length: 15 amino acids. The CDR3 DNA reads TGTGCCTGGAGTTTTGGGGCCTCCTCTGGAAACACCATATATTTT. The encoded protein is CAWSFGASSGNTIYF.

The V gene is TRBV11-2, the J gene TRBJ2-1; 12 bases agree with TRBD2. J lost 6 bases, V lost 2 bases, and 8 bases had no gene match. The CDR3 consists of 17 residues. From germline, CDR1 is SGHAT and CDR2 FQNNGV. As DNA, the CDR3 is TGTGCCAGCAGCTTAAGGACACCTAGCGGGAGGGCCAATGAGCAGTTCTTC. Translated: CASSLRTPSGRANEQFF.

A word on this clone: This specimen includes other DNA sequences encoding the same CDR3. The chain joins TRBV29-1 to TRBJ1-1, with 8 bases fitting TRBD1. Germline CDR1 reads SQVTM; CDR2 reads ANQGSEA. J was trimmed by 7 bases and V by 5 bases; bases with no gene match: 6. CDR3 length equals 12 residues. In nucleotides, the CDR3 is TGCAGCGTTCGGCAGGGGGCTTTTGAAGCTTTCTTT. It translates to CSVRQGAFEAFF.

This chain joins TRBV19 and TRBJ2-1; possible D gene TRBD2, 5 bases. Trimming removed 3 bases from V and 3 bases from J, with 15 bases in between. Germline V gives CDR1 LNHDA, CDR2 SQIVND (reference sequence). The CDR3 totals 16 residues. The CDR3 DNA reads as TGTGCCAGTAGTATTGGAGCGGAACCTTTCTACAATGAGCAGTTCTTC. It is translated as CASSIGAEPFYNEQFF. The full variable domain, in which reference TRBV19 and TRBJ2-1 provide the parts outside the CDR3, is DGGITQSPKYLFRKEGQNVTLSCEQNLNHDAMYWYRQDPGQGLRLIYYSQIVNDFQKGDIAEGYSVSREKKESFPLTVTSAQKNPTAFYLCASSIGAEPFYNEQFFGPGTRLTVL.

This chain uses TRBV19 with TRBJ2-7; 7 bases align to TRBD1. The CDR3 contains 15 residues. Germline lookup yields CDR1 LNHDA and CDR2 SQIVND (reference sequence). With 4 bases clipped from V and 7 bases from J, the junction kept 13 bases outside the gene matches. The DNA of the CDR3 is TGTGCCAGTAGTACCCCAGGACAGGTTCCCGGTGAGCAGTACTTC. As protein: CASSTPGQVPGEQYF.

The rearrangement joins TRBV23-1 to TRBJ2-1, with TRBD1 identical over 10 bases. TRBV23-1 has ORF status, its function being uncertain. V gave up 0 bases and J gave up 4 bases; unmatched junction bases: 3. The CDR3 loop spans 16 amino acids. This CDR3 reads CASSQSGTGEYNEQFF. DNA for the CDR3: TGCGCCAGCAGTCAATCCGGGACAGGGGAATACAATGAGCAGTTCTTC.